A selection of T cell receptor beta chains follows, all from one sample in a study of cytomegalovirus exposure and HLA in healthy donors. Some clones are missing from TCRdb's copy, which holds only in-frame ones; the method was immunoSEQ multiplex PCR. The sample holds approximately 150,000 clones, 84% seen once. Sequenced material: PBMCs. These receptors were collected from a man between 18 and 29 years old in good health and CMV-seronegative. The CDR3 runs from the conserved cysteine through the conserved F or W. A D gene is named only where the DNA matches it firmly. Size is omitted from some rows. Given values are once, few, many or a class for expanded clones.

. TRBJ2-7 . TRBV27 CASRGSSYEQYF TGTGCCAGCAGGGGCTCAAGCTACGAGCAGTACTTC
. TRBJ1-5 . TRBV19 CASSIGGQPQHF TGTGCCAGTAGTATTGGGGGGCAGCCCCAGCATTTT
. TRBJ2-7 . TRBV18 CASSPEYEQYF TGTGCCAGCTCACCGGAGTACGAGCAGTACTTC
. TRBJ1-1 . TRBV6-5 CASSSPVLLNTEAFF TGTGCCAGCAGCTCCCCTGTTCTCCTGAACACTGAAGCTTTCTTT
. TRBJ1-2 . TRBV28 CASSLGRGMGGYTF TGTGCCAGCAGCTTAGGGCGAGGGATGGGTGGCTACACCTTC
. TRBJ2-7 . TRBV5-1 CASSLARVPYEQYF TGCGCCAGCAGCTTGGCCCGGGTACCCTACGAGCAGTACTTC
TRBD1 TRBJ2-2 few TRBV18 CASSPTGTENTGELFF TGTGCCAGCTCACCTACCGGGACAGAGAACACCGGGGAGCTGTTTTTT
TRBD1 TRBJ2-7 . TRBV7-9 CASSRTGDRYEQYF TGTGCCAGCAGCAGGACAGGGGATAGATACGAGCAGTACTTC
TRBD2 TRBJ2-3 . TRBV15 CATSRDGGVRGDTQYF TGTGCCACCAGCAGAGATGGGGGGGTTCGTGGAGATACGCAGTATTTT
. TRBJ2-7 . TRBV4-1 CASSQDDTDIWQYF TGCGCCAGCAGCCAAGATGACACGGACATTTGGCAGTACTTC
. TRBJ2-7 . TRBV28 CAIQKRERIYEQYF TGTGCCATTCAGAAGAGGGAAAGGATTTACGAGCAGTACTTC
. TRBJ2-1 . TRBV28 CASSLKRVWAHEQFF TGTGCCAGCAGTCTCAAGCGGGTCTGGGCCCATGAGCAGTTCTTC
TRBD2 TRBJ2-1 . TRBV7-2 CASRKTSGGYNEQFF TGTGCCAGCAGGAAAACTAGCGGCGGCTACAATGAGCAGTTCTTC
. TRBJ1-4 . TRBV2 CASRRQDATNEKLFF TGTGCCAGCAGGAGACAGGACGCAACTAATGAAAAACTGTTTTTT
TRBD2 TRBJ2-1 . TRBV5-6 CASSSARTSGWEQFF TGTGCCAGCAGCTCAGCGCGGACTAGCGGGTGGGAGCAGTTCTTC
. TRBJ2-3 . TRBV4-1 CASSQDPTGGTDTQYF TGCGCCAGCAGCCAAGACCCCACGGGGGGCACAGATACGCAGTATTTT
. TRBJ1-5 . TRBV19 CASSIGGAANQPQHF TGTGCCAGTAGTATCGGCGGGGCAGCCAATCAGCCCCAGCATTTT
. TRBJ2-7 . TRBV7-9 CASTMTASYEQYF TGTGCCAGCACCATGACAGCTTCCTACGAGCAGTACTTC
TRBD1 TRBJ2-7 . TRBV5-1 CASSFDRGNYEQYF TGCGCCAGCAGCTTCGACAGGGGGAACTACGAGCAGTACTTC
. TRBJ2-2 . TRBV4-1 CASSRPSGELFF TGCGCCAGCAGCCGTCCCTCCGGGGAGCTGTTTTTT
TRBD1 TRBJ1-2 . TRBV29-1 CSAVDRGNYGYTF TGCAGCGCCGTGGACAGGGGGAACTATGGCTACACCTTC
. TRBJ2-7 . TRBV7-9 CASSLRESYEQYF TGTGCCAGCAGCTTAAGGGAGTCCTACGAGCAGTACTTC
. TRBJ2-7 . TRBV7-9 CASSSSRGFLEQYF TGTGCCAGCAGCTCAAGCCGCGGGTTCCTCGAGCAGTACTTC
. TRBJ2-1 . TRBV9 CASSATVERSNEQFF TGTGCCAGCAGCGCGACGGTCGAGAGGTCCAATGAGCAGTTCTTC
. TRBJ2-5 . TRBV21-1 CASSKAPLAGITGETQYF TGTGCCAGCAGCAAAGCGCCTCTAGCGGGGATAACGGGGGAGACCCAGTACTTC
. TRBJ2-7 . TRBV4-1 CASSQEPGGAYEQYF TGCGCCAGCAGCCAAGAACCGGGGGGCGCCTACGAGCAGTACTTC
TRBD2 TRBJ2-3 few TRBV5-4 CASSLVLAGGGTDTQYF TGTGCCAGCAGCTTGGTATTAGCGGGGGGGGGCACAGATACGCAGTATTTT
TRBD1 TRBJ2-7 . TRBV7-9 CASSPGTGGDEQYF TGTGCCAGCAGCCCCGGGACAGGGGGCGACGAGCAGTACTTC
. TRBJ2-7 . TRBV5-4 CASSSPGTYEQYF TGTGCCAGCAGCTCCCCAGGGACCTACGAGCAGTACTTC
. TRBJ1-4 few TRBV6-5 CASSGPGREKLFF TGTGCCAGCAGCGGACCCGGGAGGGAAAAACTGTTTTTT
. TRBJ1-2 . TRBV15 CATSERGRAYGYTF TGTGCCACCAGCGAAAGGGGAAGAGCCTATGGCTACACCTTC
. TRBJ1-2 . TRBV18 CASSPLSLGISNYGYTF TGTGCCAGCTCACCATTAAGTCTCGGGATATCAAACTATGGCTACACCTTC
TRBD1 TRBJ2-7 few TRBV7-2 CASSFTGAYEQYF TGTGCCAGCAGCTTCACAGGGGCCTACGAGCAGTACTTC
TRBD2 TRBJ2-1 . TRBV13 CASSSFKRGGLFNEQFF TGTGCCAGCAGCTCGTTCAAGCGGGGGGGCTTGTTTAATGAGCAGTTCTTC
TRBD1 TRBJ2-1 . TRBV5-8 CASSWTGADEQFF TGTGCCAGCAGCTGGACAGGGGCTGATGAGCAGTTCTTC
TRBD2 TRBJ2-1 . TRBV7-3 CASSPTSGGAGEQFF TGTGCCAGCAGCCCCACTAGCGGGGGGGCCGGTGAGCAGTTCTTC
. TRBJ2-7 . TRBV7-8 CASSSGRALGEQYF TGTGCCAGCAGCTCAGGGCGAGCTTTGGGCGAGCAGTACTTC
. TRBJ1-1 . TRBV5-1 CASSLAGGVAEAFF TGCGCCAGCAGCTTGGCCGGGGGTGTCGCTGAAGCTTTCTTT
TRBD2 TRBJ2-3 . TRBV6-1 CASSEYLAGRGTDTQYF TGTGCCAGCAGTGAATATCTAGCGGGACGGGGCACAGATACGCAGTATTTT
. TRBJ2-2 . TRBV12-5 CASGSDRGGGELFF TGTGCTAGTGGTTCGGACCGAGGGGGCGGGGAGCTGTTTTTT
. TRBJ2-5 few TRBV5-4 CASGGGLQETQYF TGTGCCTCAGGAGGGGGCCTCCAAGAGACCCAGTACTTC
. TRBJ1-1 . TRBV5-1 CASSSNNRAGNTEAFF TGCGCCAGCAGCTCAAACAACAGGGCTGGAAACACTGAAGCTTTCTTT
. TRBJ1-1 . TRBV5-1 CASSPSTGLNTEAFF TGCGCCAGCAGCCCCTCTACAGGGTTAAACACTGAAGCTTTCTTT
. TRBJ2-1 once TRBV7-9 CATGGYNEQFF TGTGCCACAGGAGGTTACAATGAGCAGTTCTTC
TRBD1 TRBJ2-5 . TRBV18 CASSHPRTGEETQYF TGTGCCAGCTCACACCCAAGGACAGGGGAAGAGACCCAGTACTTC
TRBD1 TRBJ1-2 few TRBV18 CASSLRTGDYGYTF TGTGCCAGCTCACTACGGACAGGGGACTATGGCTACACCTTC
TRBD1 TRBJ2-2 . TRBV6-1 CASSELGQGVTGELFF TGTGCCAGCAGTGAGTTGGGACAGGGGGTAACCGGGGAGCTGTTTTTT
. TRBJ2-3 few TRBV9 CASSAANAGTDTQYF TGTGCCAGCAGCGCGGCGAACGCGGGAACAGATACGCAGTATTTT
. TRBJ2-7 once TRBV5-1 CASSGETYEQYF TGCGCCAGCAGCGGGGAGACCTACGAGCAGTACTTC
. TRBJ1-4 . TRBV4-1 CASSQEPLFSGQPSF TGCGCCAGCAGCCAAGAGCCCTTATTCTCCGGACAGCCGAGCTTT
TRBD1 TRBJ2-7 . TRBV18 CASSPPGTGSYEQYF TGTGCCAGCTCACCCCCGGGGACAGGATCCTACGAGCAGTACTTC
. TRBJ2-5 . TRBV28 CATWGPGETQYF TGTGCCACCTGGGGGCCTGGGGAGACCCAGTACTTC
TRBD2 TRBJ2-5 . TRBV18 CASSPIRGGPQETQYF TGTGCCAGCTCACCAATCCGCGGGGGGCCCCAAGAGACCCAGTACTTC
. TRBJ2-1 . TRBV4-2 CASSHFNEQFF TGTGCCAGCAGTCACTTCAATGAGCAGTTCTTC
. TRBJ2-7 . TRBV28 CASSLIGDLSREQYF TGTGCCAGCAGTTTAATCGGGGATCTATCGCGCGAGCAGTACTTC
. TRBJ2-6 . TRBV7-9 CASSARTGSGANVLTF TGTGCCAGCAGCGCCCGAACAGGTTCTGGGGCCAACGTCCTGACTTTC
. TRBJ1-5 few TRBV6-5 CASSYTAYQPQHF TGTGCCAGCAGTTACACAGCTTATCAGCCCCAGCATTTT
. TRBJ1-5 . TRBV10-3 CAISGGNQPQHF TGTGCCATCAGCGGGGGCAATCAGCCCCAGCATTTT
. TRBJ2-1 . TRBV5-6 CASSLAGSSYNEQFF TGTGCCAGCAGCTTGGCAGGAAGCTCCTACAATGAGCAGTTCTTC
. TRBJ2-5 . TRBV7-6 CASSLVGERETQYF TGTGCCAGCAGCTTAGTAGGGGAAAGGGAGACCCAGTACTTC